This T cell receptor beta chain comes out of a study of CXCR3-negative and CXCR3-positive naive CD8 T cells. CDR3 length: 20 amino acids. Germline assignment: CDR1 MDHEN and CDR2 SYDVKM. Findings and limits, study-wide: Researchers report that CXCR3-positive naive cells carry more hydrophobic TRB CDR3s than CXCR3-negative naive cells. TRBV-TRBJ usage was similar across naive CXCR3 subsets but distinct in memory cells. Comparably high diversity marked both naive subsets, whereas memory CD8+ cells had much lower diversity. With CXCR3 expression partially decreased after cryopreservation, most assays relied on fresh PBMCs.

Regarding this clonotype: What it recognizes is unknown.

It was by 5' RACE with UMI labels that the TRB cDNA libraries were prepared. TCRdb re-called the 5' RACE reads and gives one entry per CDR3 protein, without DNA. The sample totals 84,000 or so distinct CDR3 sequences. The chain couples TRBV28 to TRBJ1-4; TCRdb outputs TRBD1, but without DNA this stays unchecked. The sequence derives from a human donor in good health. Some clones in this sample may be carry-over from other donors' samples. The specimen was naive CXCR3+ CD8+ T cells from blood. Subset in this sample: CD45RO-CCR7+CD27+CD95- naive CD8+ T cells expressing CXCR3 (TNR3+). CDR3 protein: CASSLGSPPLPGGSGEKLFF.